The clone carrying this T cell receptor (beta chain) was seen repeatedly, ten times or more. The antigen remains undetermined. The data originate from a study of T cells after yellow fever vaccination. Broader study findings: Some clonotypes were seen in both the CD4 and the CD8 compartments. These made up a small share and likely arose from convergent recombination. Clones from primary vaccination mostly reappeared after the booster (about 97% CD4, about 85% CD8).

From germline, CDR1 is MGHRA and CDR2 YSYEKL. V was clipped by 1 base and J by 6 bases; unmatched bases: 7. CDR3 length equals 17 residues. Template switching with 5'RACE generated the TCR cDNA and added a universal primer site and UMIs. Each CDR3 protein gets one entry after TCRdb re-called the 5' RACE reads with MiXCR. The table lists 340,000 or so distinct CDR3 sequences, roughly an eighth of them singletons. This chain joins TRBV4-1 and TRBJ2-3, with TRBD2 matching over 13 bases. The sample was CD4+ T cells sorted from PBMCs, taken 15 days after the yellow fever booster vaccination. This sequence originates from a man younger than 35 who received the YFV17D yellow fever vaccine. The CDR3 reads CASSQVLAGGSADTQYF. Written as DNA, the CDR3 is TGCGCCAGCAGCCAAGTACTAGCGGGGGGGAGTGCCGATACGCAGTATTTT.